This entry lists 20 T cell receptor beta chains sequenced from one sample in a study of PD-1 blockade in classical Hodgkin lymphoma. Only in-frame clones appear in the TCRdb table, and some are missing; sequencing was by immunoSEQ multiplex PCR. The repertoire holds about 99,000 clones, with approximately 80% as singletons. After autologous stem cell transplantation all patients relapsed, and prior brentuximab vedotin exposure differed between cohorts. Sequences were derived from peripheral blood mononuclear cells (PBMCs), sampled before the second cycle of nivolumab. The receptors were gathered from a human donor with classical Hodgkin lymphoma.

This chain links TRBV6-5 with TRBJ1-1; no reliable D call. The CDR3 has 13 residues. Germline V CDR1 and CDR2: MNHEY, SVGAGI. With 6 bases removed from V and 1 base from J, the gap between germline ends came to 9 bases. CDR3 in DNA: TGTGCCAGCAGGAACAGCCCGAACACTGAAGCTTTCTTT. As protein: CASRNSPNTEAFF.

The chain joins TRBV7-2 to TRBJ2-7; possibly TRBD2 for D (6 bases). Germline V lookup: CDR1 SGHTA, CDR2 FQGNSA. The V end lost 3 bases, the J end lost 6 bases, and 15 bases lay between the germline ends. The CDR3 extends over 14 amino acids. CDR3: CASSLYREFGEQYF. DNA for the CDR3: TGTGCCAGCAGCTTGTATCGGGAGTTCGGCGAGCAGTACTTC.

The chain uses TRBV28 and TRBJ1-1; no clear D. Germline V gene sequence: CDR1 MDHEN, CDR2 SYDVKM. V shed 2 bases and J shed 7 bases, with 11 bases lying between them. The CDR3 spans 13 residues. CDR3 sequence reads: CASSLLIQNEAFF. CDR3 nucleotides: TGTGCCAGCAGTTTACTTATCCAAAATGAAGCTTTCTTT.

J is TRBJ2-1 and V is TRBV21-1; TRBD2, as called in the table, went unchecked against the DNA. TRBV21-1 is a pseudogene segment. The CDR3 is 14 residues long. This CDR3 reads CASSPAGTFNEQFF. Written as DNA, the CDR3 is TGTGCCAGCAGCCCTGCGGGGACCTTCAATGAGCAGTTCTTC.

V and J are TRBV7-8 and TRBJ1-4; D is perhaps TRBD1 (5 bases). The germline CDR1 and CDR2 sequences are SGHVS and FQNEAQ. CDR3 length equals 16 residues. V lost 5 bases and J lost 11, with 24 bases in between. CDR3 region: CASSPLRATGGSKLFF. CDR3 nucleotide sequence: TGTGCCAGCAGCCCACTCCGGGCGACGGGGGGTAGCAAACTGTTTTTT.

The genes are TRBV5-4 and TRBJ2-2; D is perhaps TRBD1 or TRBD2 (5 bases each). Germline lookup yields CDR1 SGHNT and CDR2 YYREEE (reference sequence). V was pared by 0 bases and J by 3 bases, with 9 bases between. The CDR3 consists of 15 residues. CDR3 sequence: CASSLGRGDTGELFF. The CDR3 DNA reads TGTGCCAGCAGCTTGGGCCGGGGCGACACCGGGGAGCTGTTTTTT. Based on the CDR3 plus reference TRBV5-4 and TRBJ2-2, the full variable domain is ETGVTQSPTHLIKTRGQQVTLRCSSQSGHNTVSWYQQALGQGPQFIFQYYREEENGRGNFPPRFSGLQFPNYSSELNVNALELDDSALYLCASSLGRGDTGELFFGEGSRLTVL.

This clone was observed a single time. V is TRBV27 and J is TRBJ2-3; the D gene is possibly TRBD2 (5 bases). The CDR3 is 15 residues long. V lost 5 bases, J lost 2 bases, and 14 bases lay in between. Looked up from germline, CDR1 is MNHEY and CDR2 is SMNVEV (reference sequence). DNA of the CDR3: TGTGCCAGCAGTCCCCCCCGGGGTTTCACAGATACGCAGTATTTT. Its translation: CASSPPRGFTDTQYF.

The gene calls are TRBV5-6 and TRBJ2-2; perhaps TRBD2 as D (6 bases). Germline V gene data show CDR1 as SGHDT and CDR2 as YYEEEE. The V end lost 0 bases, the J end lost 5 bases, and 8 bases lay between the germline ends. The CDR3 sequence is 14 residues long. Here the CDR3 reads CASSLAGGTGELFF. The CDR3 DNA follows: TGTGCCAGCAGCTTGGCCGGGGGAACCGGGGAGCTGTTTTTT.

This clone appeared many times. V gene TRBV7-8 combines with J gene TRBJ2-1, with 15 bases lining up with TRBD2. Per germline, CDR1 SGHVS and CDR2 FQNEAQ. The CDR3 is 20 amino acids. J was trimmed by 0 bases and V by 5 bases; bases with no gene match: 11. CDR3 DNA sequence: TGTGCCAGCAGCCTATCCCCGGGACTAGCGGGAGGAAGCTCCTACAATGAGCAGTTCTTC. It yields the protein CASSLSPGLAGGSSYNEQFF.

The V gene is TRBV5-4, the J gene TRBJ2-7; 8 nucleotides align to TRBD1. J gave up 5 bases and V 0 bases, and 4 bases lay outside the gene matches. Germline V gene data show CDR1 as SGHNT and CDR2 as YYREEE (reference sequence). The CDR3 covers 14 residues. The CDR3 loop reads CASSLDRGSHEQYF. The CDR3 nucleotides are TGTGCCAGCAGCTTGGACAGGGGGAGCCACGAGCAGTACTTC.

The rearrangement joins TRBV5-4 to TRBJ2-7; D gene uncertain. From germline, CDR1 is SGHNT and CDR2 YYREEE (reference sequence). The CDR3 runs 13 residues. V lost 4 bases, J lost 6 bases, and 14 bases lay in between. The CDR3 nucleotides read TGTGCCAGCAGCCTGAAGGGAAGAATCGAGCAGTACTTC. As protein: CASSLKGRIEQYF. The complete variable domain, with remaining parts taken from reference TRBV5-4 and TRBJ2-7, reads ETGVTQSPTHLIKTRGQQVTLRCSSQSGHNTVSWYQQALGQGPQFIFQYYREEENGRGNFPPRFSGLQFPNYSSELNVNALELDDSALYLCASSLKGRIEQYFGPGTRLTVT.

The rearrangement joins TRBV5-1 to TRBJ1-2; perhaps TRBD1 as D (6 bases). The CDR3 runs to 15 residues. The V end was cut by 0 bases, the J end by 7 bases, with 16 bases between. CDR1 is SGHRS and CDR2 is YFSETQ in the germline V gene. The CDR3 bases are TGCGCCAGCAGCTTGGATGGGGGAGGGGGATCTGGCTACACCTTC. Its protein product is CASSLDGGGGSGYTF.

V and J are TRBV7-2 and TRBJ2-5, with D uncertain. There are 13 residues in the CDR3. Germline assignment: CDR1 SGHTA and CDR2 FQGNSA. Trimming cost V 2 bases and J 4 bases, with 8 bases left between them. CDR3 amino acids: CASSLLTSETQYF. The CDR3 DNA sequence: TGTGCCAGCAGCTTATTGACGTCAGAGACCCAGTACTTC.

The gene calls are TRBV5-8 and TRBJ1-5; 7 positions match TRBD1. The J segment lost 5 bases and the V segment lost 6 bases, leaving 11 bases of the junction unmatched. The CDR3 covers 15 residues. CDR1 is SGHTS, CDR2 YDEGEE, per germline. CDR3 DNA sequence: TGTGCCAGCAAAATCAACAGGGGTGGCGATCAGCCCCAGCATTTT. Its protein product is CASKINRGGDQPQHF.

This clone showed up just once. Other DNA variants within this sample encode the same CDR3. The J gene is TRBJ2-5, the V gene TRBV5-8; D gene ambiguous. The CDR3 has 12 amino acids. The V end lost 0 bases, the J end lost 5 bases, and 5 bases lay between the germline ends. Germline loops: CDR1 SGHTS, CDR2 YDEGEE. CDR3 amino acids: CASSLVTETQYF. The CDR3 DNA is TGTGCCAGCAGCTTGGTAACCGAGACCCAGTACTTC.

The CDR3 sequence: CASSATSGTGVYNEQFF. CDR3 coding DNA: TGTGCCAGCAGCGCAACTTCGGGGACAGGGGTCTACAATGAGCAGTTCTTC. This chain uses TRBV9 with TRBJ2-1; TRBD1 agrees at 10 bases. The germline CDR1 and CDR2 sequences are SGDLS and YYNGEE. The J segment lost 3 bases and the V segment lost 3 bases, leaving 9 bases of the junction unmatched. The CDR3 sequence is 17 residues long.

This chain uses TRBV7-9 with TRBJ2-4; 11 bases agree with TRBD2. In germline, CDR1 is SEHNR, CDR2 FQNEAQ (reference sequence). This CDR3 contains 16 residues. V lost 2 bases, J lost 2 bases, and 2 bases stayed unmatched. This CDR3 reads CASSLWTSGPKNIQYF. As DNA, the CDR3 is TGTGCCAGCAGCTTATGGACTAGCGGGCCCAAAAACATTCAGTACTTC.

The chain couples TRBV11-2 to TRBJ2-5, with TRBD2 matching 9 bases. CDR3 length: 18 residues. Trimming cost V 1 base and J 1 base; bases outside gene matches: 10. CDR1 is SGHAT and CDR2 is FQNNGV in the germline V gene. For the CDR3, the DNA is TGTGCCAGCAGCTTAGGGTTGTTAGCGGGAGCCTTCCAAGAGACCCAGTACTTC. Translating gives CASSLGLLAGAFQETQYF. Supplemented by reference TRBV11-2 and TRBJ2-5, the full variable domain reads EAGVAQSPRYKIIEKRQSVAFWCNPISGHATLYWYQQILGQGPKLLIQFQNNGVVDDSQLPKDRFSAERLKGVDSTLKIQPAKLEDSAVYLCASSLGLLAGAFQETQYFGPGTRLLVL.

The chain is built from TRBV9 and TRBJ2-2; D gene unclear. Germline V gene sequence: CDR1 SGDLS, CDR2 YYNGEE. Trimming removed 0 bases at V and 0 bases at J, with 9 bases between. The CDR3 runs 16 residues. CDR3 DNA: TGTGCCAGCAGCGTAGCTCAGATAGCGAACACCGGGGAGCTGTTTTTT. Protein product: CASSVAQIANTGELFF.

V is TRBV5-4 and J is TRBJ1-5; tentative D call: TRBD1 (6 bases). The CDR3 covers 14 residues. Germline loops: CDR1 SGHNT, CDR2 YYREEE (reference sequence). Trimming removed 0 bases from V and 7 bases from J, with 11 bases in between. The CDR3 DNA reads TGTGCCAGCAGCTTGGCGGGGGCAGAACAGCCCCAGCATTTT. It yields the protein CASSLAGAEQPQHF.